This T cell receptor beta chain was documented in a study of T cell responses to AZD1222 COVID-19 vaccine. Regarding the study as a whole: Vaccine-related CD4 TCRs covered spike, predominating at 160-218 and 743-854. Donors were chiefly white British, with a greater number of females, and clonal diversity was perhaps underestimated. Reportedly, nearly half of unique spike TCRs recognized epitopes outside B.1.351/B.1.1.7 mutations.

After removal of 6 bases from V and 6 bases from J, the junction contained 9 bases not matched to a gene. The CDR3 extends over 14 amino acids. Second doses at about 4 or about 12 weeks were pooled. A word on this clone: The antigen remains unidentified.

Measured with immunoSEQ multiplex PCR; TCRdb has only the in-frame clones, and not every one. Of over 95,000 clones in the sample, around 88% were seen once. This chain links TRBV5-3 with TRBJ2-7, with 10 nucleotides matching TRBD2. TRBV5-3 is identified as an open reading frame with a role that is uncertain. Sequenced here: peripheral blood, sampled 28 days after the second AZD1222 dose. The sequence was obtained from an adult who received the AZD1222 COVID-19 vaccine. This CDR3 is CARNLSGGACEQYF. The CDR3 nucleotides read TGTGCCAGAAACCTAAGCGGGGGGGCTTGCGAGCAGTACTTC.